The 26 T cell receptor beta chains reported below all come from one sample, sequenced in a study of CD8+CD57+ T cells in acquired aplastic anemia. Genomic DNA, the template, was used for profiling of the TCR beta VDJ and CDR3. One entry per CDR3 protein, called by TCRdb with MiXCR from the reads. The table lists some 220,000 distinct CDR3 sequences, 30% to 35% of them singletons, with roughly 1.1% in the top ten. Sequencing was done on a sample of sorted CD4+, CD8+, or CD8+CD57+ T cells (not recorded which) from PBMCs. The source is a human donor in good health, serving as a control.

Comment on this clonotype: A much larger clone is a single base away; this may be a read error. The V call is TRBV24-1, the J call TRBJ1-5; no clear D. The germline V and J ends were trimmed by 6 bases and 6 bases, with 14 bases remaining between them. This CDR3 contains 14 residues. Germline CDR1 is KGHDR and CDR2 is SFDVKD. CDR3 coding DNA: TGTGCCACCAGTCTCGTGATGGTACCTCAGCCCCAGCATTTT. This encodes CATSLVMVPQPQHF.

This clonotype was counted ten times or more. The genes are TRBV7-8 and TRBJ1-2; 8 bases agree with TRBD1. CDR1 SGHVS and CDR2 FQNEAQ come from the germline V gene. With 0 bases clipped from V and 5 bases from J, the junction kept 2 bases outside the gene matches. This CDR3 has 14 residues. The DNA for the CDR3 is TGTGCCAGCAGCTTAGCTACAGGGGGGTATGGCTACACCTTC. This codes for CASSLATGGYGYTF.

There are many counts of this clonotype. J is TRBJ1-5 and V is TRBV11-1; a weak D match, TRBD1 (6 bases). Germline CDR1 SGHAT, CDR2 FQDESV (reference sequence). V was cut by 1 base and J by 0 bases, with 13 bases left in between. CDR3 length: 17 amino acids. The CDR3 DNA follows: TGTGCCAGCAGCTTAGTGCAGGGGCCTTTTAGCAATCAGCCCCAGCATTTT. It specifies CASSLVQGPFSNQPQHF. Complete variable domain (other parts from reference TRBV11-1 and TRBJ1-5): EAEVAQSPRYKITEKSQAVAFWCDPISGHATLYWYRQILGQGPELLVQFQDESVVDDSQLPKDRFSAERLKGVDSTLKIQPAELGDSAMYLCASSLVQGPFSNQPQHFGDGTRLSIL.

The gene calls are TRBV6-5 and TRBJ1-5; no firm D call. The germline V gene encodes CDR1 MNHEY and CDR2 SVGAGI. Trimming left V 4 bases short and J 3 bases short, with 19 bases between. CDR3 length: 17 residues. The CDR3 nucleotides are TGTGCCAGCAGTTTTCCCGCGCAGGCCTACTACAATCAGCCCCAGCATTTT. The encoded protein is CASSFPAQAYYNQPQHF.

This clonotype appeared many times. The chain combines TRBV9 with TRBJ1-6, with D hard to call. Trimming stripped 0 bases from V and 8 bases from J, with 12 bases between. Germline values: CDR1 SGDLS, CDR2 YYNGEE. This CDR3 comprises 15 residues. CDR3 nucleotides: TGTGCCAGCAGCGTAGCCCCAGGTAACGATTCACCCCTCCACTTT. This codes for CASSVAPGNDSPLHF.

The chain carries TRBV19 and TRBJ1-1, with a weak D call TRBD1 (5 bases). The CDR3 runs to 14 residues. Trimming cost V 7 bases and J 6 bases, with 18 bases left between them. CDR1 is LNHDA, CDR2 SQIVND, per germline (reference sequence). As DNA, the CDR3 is TGTGCCAGTACCAAGAATCAGGGAGGCGCTGAAGCTTTCTTT. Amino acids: CASTKNQGGAEAFF. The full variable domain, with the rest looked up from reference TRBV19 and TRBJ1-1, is DGGITQSPKYLFRKEGQNVTLSCEQNLNHDAMYWYRQDPGQGLRLIYYSQIVNDFQKGDIAEGYSVSREKKESFPLTVTSAQKNPTAFYLCASTKNQGGAEAFFGQGTRLTVV.

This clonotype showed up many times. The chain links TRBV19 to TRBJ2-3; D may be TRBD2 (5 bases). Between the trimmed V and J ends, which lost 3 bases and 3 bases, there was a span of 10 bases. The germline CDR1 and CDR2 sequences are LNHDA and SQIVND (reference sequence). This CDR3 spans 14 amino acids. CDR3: CASSIRRATDTQYF. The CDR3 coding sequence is TGTGCCAGTAGTATCCGGCGGGCGACAGATACGCAGTATTTT.

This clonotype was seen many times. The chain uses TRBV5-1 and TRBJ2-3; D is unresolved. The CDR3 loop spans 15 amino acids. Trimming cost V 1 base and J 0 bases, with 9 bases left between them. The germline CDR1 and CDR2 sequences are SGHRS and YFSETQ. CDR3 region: CASSLTVTSTDTQYF. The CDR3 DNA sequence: TGCGCCAGCAGCTTGACAGTAACTAGCACAGATACGCAGTATTTT.

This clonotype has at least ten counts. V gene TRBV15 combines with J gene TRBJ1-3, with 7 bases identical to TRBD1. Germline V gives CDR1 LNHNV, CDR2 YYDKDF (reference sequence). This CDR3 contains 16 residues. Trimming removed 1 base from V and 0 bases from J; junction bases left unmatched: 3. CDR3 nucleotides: TGTGCCACCAGCAGAGGACAGGGCATCTCTGGAAACACCATATATTTT. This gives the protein CATSRGQGISGNTIYF. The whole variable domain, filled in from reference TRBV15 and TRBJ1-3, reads DAMVIQNPRYQVTQFGKPVTLSCSQTLNHNVMYWYQQKSSQAPKLLFHYYDKDFNNEADTPDNFQSRRPNTSFCFLDIRSPGLGDTAMYLCATSRGQGISGNTIYFGEGSWLTVV.

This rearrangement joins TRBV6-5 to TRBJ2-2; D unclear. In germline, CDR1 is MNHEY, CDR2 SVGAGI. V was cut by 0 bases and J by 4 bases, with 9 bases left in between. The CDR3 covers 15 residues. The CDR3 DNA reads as TGTGCCAGCAGTTACTCTCGGGCAGCCACCGGGGAGCTGTTTTTT. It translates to CASSYSRAATGELFF.

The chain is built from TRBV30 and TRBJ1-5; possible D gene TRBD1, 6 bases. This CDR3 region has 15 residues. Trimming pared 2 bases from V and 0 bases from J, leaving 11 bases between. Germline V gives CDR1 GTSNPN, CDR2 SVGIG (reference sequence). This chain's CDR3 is CAWSRQADSNQPQHF. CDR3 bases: TGTGCCTGGAGTAGACAGGCGGATAGCAATCAGCCCCAGCATTTT. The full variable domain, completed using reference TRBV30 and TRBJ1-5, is SQTIHQWPATLVQPVGSPLSLECTVEGTSNPNLYWYRQAAGRGLQLLFYSVGIGQISSEVPQNLSASRPQDRQFILSSKKLLLSDSGFYLCAWSRQADSNQPQHFGDGTRLSIL.

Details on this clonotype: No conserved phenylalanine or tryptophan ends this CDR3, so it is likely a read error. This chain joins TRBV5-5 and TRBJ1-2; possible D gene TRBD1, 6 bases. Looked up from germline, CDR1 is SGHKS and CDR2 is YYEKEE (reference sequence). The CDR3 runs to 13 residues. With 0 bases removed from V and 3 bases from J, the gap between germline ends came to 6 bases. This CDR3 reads CASSLGTDYGYTS. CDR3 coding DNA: TGTGCCAGCAGCTTGGGGACAGACTATGGCTACACCTCC.

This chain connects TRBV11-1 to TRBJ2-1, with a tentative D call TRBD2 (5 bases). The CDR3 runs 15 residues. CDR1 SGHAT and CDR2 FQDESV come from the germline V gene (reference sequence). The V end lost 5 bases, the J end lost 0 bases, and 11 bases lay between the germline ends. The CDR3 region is CASSPREDSYNEQFF. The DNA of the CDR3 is TGTGCCAGCAGCCCCCGGGAAGACTCCTACAATGAGCAGTTCTTC.

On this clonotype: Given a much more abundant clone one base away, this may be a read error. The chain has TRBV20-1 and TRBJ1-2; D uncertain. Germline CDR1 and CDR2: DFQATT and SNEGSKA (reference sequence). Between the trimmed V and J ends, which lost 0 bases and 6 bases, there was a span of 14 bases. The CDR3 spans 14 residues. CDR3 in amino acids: CSARDPRRTDGYTF. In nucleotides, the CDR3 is TGCAGTGCTAGAGATCCTCGGCGGACTGATGGCTACACCTTC.

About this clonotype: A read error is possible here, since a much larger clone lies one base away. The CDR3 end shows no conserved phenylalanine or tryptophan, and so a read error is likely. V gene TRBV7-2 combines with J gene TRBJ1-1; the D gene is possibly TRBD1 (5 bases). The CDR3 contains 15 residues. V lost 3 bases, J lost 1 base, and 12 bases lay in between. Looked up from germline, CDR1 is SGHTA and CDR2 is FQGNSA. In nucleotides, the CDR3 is TGTGCCAGCAGCTTTTTCCTAGGACAGAACACTGAAGCTTTCTCT. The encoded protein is CASSFFLGQNTEAFS.

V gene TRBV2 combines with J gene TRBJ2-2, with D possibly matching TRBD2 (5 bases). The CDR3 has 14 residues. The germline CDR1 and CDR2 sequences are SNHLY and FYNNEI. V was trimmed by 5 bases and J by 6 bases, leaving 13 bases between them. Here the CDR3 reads CASSRWEYSGELFF. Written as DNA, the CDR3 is TGTGCCAGCAGTAGGTGGGAGTATTCCGGGGAGCTGTTTTTT.

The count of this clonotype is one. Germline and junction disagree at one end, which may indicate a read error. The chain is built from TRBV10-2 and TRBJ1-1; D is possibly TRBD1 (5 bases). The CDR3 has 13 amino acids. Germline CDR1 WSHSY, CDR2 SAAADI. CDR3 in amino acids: CAISESRDTEAFF. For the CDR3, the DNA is TGTGCCATCAGTGAGTCCAGGGACACTGAAGCTTTCTTT.

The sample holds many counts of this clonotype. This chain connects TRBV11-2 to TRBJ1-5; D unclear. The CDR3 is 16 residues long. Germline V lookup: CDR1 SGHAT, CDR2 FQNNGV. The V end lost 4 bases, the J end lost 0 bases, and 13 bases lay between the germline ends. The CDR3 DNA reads TGTGCCAGCAGCTCTGGAGGACCTTATAGCAATCAGCCCCAGCATTTT. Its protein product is CASSSGGPYSNQPQHF.

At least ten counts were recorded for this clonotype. CDR3 nucleotide sequence: TGTGCCAGCAGCGCGGGACAGGGTATCGACGAGCAGTACTTC. This codes for CASSAGQGIDEQYF. This chain connects TRBV7-9 to TRBJ2-7; TRBD1 agrees at 9 bases. CDR3 size: 14 residues. CDR1 is SEHNR, CDR2 FQNEAQ, per germline (reference sequence). Trimming took 5 bases from V and 5 from J; bases not matched to a gene: 7. Variable domain in full (rest from reference TRBV7-9 and TRBJ2-7): DTGVSQNPRHKITKRGQNVTFRCDPISEHNRLYWYRQTLGQGPEFLTYFQNEAQLEKSRLLSDRFSAERPKGSFSTLEIQRTEQGDSAMYLCASSAGQGIDEQYFGPGTRLTVT.

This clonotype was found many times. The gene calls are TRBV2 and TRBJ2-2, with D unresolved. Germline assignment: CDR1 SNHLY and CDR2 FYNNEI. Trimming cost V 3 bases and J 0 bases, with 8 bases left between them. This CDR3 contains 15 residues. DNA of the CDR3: TGTGCCAGCAGTGAGGAGCACGCGAACACCGGGGAGCTGTTTTTT. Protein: CASSEEHANTGELFF.

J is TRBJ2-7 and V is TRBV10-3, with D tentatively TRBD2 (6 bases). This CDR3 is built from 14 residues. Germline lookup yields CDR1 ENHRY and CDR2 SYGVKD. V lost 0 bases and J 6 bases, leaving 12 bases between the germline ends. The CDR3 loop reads CAISESSGDSEQYF. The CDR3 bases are TGTGCCATCAGTGAGTCCTCGGGGGATAGCGAGCAGTACTTC.

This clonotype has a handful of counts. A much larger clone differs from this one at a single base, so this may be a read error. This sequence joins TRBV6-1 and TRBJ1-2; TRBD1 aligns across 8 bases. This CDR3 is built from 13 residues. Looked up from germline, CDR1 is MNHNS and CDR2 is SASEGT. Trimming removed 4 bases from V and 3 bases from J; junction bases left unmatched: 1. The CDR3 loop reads CASSVQGDYGYTF. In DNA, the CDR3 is TGTGCCAGCAGTGTACAGGGGGACTATGGCTACACCTTC.

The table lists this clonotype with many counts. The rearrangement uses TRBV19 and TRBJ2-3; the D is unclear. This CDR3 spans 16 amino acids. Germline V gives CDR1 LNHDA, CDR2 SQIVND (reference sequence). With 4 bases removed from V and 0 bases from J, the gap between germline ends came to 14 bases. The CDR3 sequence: CASSKIFTPSTDTQYF. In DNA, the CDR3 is TGTGCCAGTAGTAAGATTTTCACCCCTAGCACAGATACGCAGTATTTT.

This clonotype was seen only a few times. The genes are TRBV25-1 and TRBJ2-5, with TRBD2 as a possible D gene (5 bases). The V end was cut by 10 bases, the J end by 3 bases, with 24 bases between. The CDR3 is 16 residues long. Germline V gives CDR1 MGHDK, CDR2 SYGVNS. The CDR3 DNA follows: TGTGCCACCTTAGGGAGCTTCTTGAGGGCCAAAGAGACCCAGTACTTC. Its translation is CATLGSFLRAKETQYF. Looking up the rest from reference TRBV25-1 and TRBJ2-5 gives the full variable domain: EADIYQTPRYLVIGTGKKITLECSQTMGHDKMYWYQQDPGMELHLIHYSYGVNSTEKGDLSSESTVSRIRTEHFPLTLESARPSHTSQYLCATLGSFLRAKETQYFGPGTRLLVL.

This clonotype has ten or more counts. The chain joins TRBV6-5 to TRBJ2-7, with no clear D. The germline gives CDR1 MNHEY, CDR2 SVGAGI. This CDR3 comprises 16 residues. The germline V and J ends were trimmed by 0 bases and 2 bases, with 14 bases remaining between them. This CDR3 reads CASSYSNWASTYEQYF. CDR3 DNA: TGTGCCAGCAGTTACTCGAATTGGGCCAGCACCTACGAGCAGTACTTC.

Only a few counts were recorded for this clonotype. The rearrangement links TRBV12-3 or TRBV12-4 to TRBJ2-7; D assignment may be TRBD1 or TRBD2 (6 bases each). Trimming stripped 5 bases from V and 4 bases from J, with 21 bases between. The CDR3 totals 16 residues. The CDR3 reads CASSPDRWRGAYEQYF. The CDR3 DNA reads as TGTGCCAGCAGTCCTGATCGGTGGAGGGGGGCATACGAGCAGTACTTC.